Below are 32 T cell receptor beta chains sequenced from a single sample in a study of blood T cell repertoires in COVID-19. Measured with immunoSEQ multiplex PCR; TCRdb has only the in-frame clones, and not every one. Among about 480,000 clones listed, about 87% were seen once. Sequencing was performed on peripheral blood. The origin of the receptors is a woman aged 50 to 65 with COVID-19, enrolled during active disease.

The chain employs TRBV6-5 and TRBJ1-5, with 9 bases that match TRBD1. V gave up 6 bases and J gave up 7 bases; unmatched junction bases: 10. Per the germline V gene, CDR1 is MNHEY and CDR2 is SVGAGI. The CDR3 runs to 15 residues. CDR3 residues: CASRSLGTGWQPQHF. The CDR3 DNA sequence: TGTGCCAGCAGGTCCCTGGGGACAGGGTGGCAGCCCCAGCATTTT.

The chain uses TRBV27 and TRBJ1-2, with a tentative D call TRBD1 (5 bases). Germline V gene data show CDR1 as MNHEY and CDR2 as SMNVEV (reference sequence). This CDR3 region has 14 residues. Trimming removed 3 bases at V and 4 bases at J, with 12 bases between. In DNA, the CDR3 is TGTGCCAGCAGTTTGAAGCCCGGGGGCTATGGCTACACCTTC. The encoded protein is CASSLKPGGYGYTF.

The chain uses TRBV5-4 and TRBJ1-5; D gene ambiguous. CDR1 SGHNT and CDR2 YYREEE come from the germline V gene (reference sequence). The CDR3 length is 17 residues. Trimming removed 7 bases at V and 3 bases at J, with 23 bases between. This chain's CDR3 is CASLSRRRRLANQPQHF. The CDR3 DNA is TGTGCCAGCTTGTCGCGGCGCCGGAGGTTAGCCAATCAGCCCCAGCATTTT. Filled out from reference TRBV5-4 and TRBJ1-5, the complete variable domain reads ETGVTQSPTHLIKTRGQQVTLRCSSQSGHNTVSWYQQALGQGPQFIFQYYREEENGRGNFPPRFSGLQFPNYSSELNVNALELDDSALYLCASLSRRRRLANQPQHFGDGTRLSIL.

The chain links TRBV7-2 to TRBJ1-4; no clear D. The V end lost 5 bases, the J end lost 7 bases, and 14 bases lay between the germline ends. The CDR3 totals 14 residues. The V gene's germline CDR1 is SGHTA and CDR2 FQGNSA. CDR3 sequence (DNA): TGTGCCAGCAGCCGCACCGGGGTGGCTGAAAAACTGTTTTTT. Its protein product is CASSRTGVAEKLFF. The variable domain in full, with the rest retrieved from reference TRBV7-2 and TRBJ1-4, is GAGVSQSPSNKVTEKGKDVELRCDPISGHTALYWYRQSLGQGLEFLIYFQGNSAPDKSGLPSDRFSAERTGGSVSTLTIQRTQQEDSAVYLCASSRTGVAEKLFFGSGTQLSVL.

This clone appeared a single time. The CDR3 coding sequence is TGTGCCAGCAGCTACGGGACAGCGAACACCGGGGAGCTGTTTTTT. It encodes CASSYGTANTGELFF. The chain links TRBV7-9 to TRBJ2-2; 7 bases align to TRBD1. CDR1 and CDR2 (germline): SEHNR, FQNEAQ (reference sequence). With V trimmed by 4 bases and J by 0 bases, 2 bases remained unmatched. The CDR3 sequence is 15 residues long.

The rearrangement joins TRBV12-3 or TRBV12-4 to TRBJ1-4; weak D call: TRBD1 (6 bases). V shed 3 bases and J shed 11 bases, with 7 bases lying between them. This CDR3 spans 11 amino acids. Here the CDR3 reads CASSLRGKLFF. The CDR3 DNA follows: TGTGCCAGCAGTTTGAGGGGGAAACTGTTTTTT.

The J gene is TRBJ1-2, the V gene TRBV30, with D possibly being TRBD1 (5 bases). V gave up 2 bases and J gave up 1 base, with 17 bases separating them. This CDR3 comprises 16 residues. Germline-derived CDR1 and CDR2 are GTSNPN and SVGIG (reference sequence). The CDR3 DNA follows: TGTGCCTGGAGTAATGGAGGGGCCTTCTTTAACTATGGCTACACCTTC. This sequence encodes CAWSNGGAFFNYGYTF. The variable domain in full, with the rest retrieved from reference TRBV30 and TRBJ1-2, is SQTIHQWPATLVQPVGSPLSLECTVEGTSNPNLYWYRQAAGRGLQLLFYSVGIGQISSEVPQNLSASRPQDRQFILSSKKLLLSDSGFYLCAWSNGGAFFNYGYTFGSGTRLTVV.

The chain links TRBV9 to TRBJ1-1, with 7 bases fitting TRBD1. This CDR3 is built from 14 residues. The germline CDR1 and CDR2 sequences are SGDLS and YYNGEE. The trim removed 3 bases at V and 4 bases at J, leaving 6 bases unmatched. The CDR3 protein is CASSATGFGTEAFF. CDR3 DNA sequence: TGTGCCAGCAGCGCGACAGGGTTCGGCACTGAAGCTTTCTTT. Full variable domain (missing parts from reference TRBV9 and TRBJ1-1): DSGVTQTPKHLITATGQRVTLRCSPRSGDLSVYWYQQSLDQGLQFLIQYYNGEERAKGNILERFSAQQFPDLHSELNLSSLELGDSALYFCASSATGFGTEAFFGQGTRLTVV.

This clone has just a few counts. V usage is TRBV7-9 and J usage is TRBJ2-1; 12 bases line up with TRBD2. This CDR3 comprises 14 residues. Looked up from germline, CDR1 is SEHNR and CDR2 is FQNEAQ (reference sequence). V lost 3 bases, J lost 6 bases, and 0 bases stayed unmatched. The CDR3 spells CASSLTSGGNEQFF. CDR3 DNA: TGTGCCAGCAGCTTGACTAGCGGGGGCAATGAGCAGTTCTTC.

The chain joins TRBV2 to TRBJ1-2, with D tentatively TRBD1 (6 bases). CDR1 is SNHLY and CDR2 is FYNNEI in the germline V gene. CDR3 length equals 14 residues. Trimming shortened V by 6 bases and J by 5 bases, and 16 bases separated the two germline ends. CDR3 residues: CASRDPRGAYGYTF. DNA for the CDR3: TGTGCCAGCAGGGACCCCAGGGGCGCATATGGCTACACCTTC.

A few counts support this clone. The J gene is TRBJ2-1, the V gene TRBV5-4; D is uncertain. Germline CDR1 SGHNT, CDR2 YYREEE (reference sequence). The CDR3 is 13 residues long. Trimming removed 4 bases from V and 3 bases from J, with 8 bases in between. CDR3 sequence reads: CASSPPGYNEQFF. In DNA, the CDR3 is TGTGCCAGCAGCCCCCCCGGCTACAATGAGCAGTTCTTC.

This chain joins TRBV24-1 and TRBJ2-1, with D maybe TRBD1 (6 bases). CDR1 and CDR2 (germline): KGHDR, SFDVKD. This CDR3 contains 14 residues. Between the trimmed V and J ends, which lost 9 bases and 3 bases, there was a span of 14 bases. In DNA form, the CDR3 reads TGTGCCACCGCCGGACAGTCGGGCTACAATGAGCAGTTCTTC. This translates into CATAGQSGYNEQFF.

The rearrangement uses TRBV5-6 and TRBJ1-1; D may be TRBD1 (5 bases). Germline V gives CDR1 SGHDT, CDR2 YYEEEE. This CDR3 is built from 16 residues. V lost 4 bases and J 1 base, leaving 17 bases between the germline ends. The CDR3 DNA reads TGTGCCAGCAGCCCCCTGGGGGGATCGGGGAACACTGAAGCTTTCTTT. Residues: CASSPLGGSGNTEAFF.

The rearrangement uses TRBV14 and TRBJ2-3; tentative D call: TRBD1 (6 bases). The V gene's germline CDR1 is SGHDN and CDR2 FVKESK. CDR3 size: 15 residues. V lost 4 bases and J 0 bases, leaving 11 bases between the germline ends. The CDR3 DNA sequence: TGTGCCAGCAGCCCCGGACAGCCTAGCACAGATACGCAGTATTTT. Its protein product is CASSPGQPSTDTQYF.

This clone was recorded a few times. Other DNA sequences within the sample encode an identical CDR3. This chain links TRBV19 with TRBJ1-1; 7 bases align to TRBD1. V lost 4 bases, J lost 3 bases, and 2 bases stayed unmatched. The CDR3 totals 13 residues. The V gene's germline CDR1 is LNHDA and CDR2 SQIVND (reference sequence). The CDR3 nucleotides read TGTGCCAGTAGTACAACAGGGGACACTGAAGCTTTCTTT. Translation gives CASSTTGDTEAFF.

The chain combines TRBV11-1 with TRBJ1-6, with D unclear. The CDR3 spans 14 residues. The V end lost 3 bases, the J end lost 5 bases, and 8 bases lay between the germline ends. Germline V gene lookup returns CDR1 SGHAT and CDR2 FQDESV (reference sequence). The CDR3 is CASSFRRNNSPLHF. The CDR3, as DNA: TGTGCCAGCAGCTTTCGGAGGAATAATTCACCCCTCCACTTT.

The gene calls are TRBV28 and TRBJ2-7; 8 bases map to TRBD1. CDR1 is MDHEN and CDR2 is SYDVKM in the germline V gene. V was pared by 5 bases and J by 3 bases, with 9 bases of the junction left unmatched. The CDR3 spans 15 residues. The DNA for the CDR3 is TGTGCCAGCAGTCCGGGGACAGGACGTATCTACGAGCAGTACTTC. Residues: CASSPGTGRIYEQYF.

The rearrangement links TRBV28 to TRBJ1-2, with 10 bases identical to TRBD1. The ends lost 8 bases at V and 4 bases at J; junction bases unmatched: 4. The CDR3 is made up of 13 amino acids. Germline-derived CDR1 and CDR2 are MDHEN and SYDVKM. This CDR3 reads CASGQGELYGYTF. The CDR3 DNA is TGTGCCAGCGGACAGGGGGAGCTCTATGGCTACACCTTC.

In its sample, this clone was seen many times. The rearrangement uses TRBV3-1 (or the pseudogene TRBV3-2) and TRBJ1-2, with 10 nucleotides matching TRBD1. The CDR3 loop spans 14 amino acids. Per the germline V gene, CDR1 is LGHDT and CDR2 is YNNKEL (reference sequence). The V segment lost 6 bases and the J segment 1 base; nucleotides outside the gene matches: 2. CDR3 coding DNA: TGTGCCAGCAGTCGGGACAGGGGTAACTATGGCTACACCTTC. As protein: CASSRDRGNYGYTF.

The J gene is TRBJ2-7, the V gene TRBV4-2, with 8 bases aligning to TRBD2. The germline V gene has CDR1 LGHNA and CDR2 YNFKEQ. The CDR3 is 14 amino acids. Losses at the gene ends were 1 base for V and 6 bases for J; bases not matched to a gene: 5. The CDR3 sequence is CASSQGAGGREQYF. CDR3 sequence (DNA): TGTGCCAGCAGCCAAGGCGCGGGGGGCCGCGAGCAGTACTTC.

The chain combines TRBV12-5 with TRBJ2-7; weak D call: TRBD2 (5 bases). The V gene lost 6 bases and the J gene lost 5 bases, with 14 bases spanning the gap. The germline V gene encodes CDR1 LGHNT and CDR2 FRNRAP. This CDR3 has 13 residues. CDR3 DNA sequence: TGTGCTAGTGGCGTGTCGGGAATGAACGAGCAGTACTTC. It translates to CASGVSGMNEQYF.

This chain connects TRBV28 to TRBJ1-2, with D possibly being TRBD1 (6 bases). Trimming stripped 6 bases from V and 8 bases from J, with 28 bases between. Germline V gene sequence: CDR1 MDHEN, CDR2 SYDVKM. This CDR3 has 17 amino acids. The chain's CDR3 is CASSPRGGRGPSQGYTF. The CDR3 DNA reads TGTGCCAGCAGCCCGCGGGGGGGGCGAGGGCCTTCTCAGGGCTACACCTTC.

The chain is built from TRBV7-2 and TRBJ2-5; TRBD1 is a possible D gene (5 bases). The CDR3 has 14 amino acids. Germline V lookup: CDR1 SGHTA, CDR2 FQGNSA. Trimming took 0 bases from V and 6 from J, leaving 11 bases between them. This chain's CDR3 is CASSLADTRKTQYF. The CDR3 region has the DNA TGTGCCAGCAGCTTAGCGGACACCCGGAAGACCCAGTACTTC.

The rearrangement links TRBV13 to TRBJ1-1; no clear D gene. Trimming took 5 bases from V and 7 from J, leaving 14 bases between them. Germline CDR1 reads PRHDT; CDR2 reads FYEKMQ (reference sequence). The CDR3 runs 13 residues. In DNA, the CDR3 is TGTGCCAGCAGCCCTGGCAAGTCGGGTGAAGCTTTCTTT. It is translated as CASSPGKSGEAFF. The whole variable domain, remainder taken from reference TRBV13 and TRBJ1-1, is AAGVIQSPRHLIKEKRETATLKCYPIPRHDTVYWYQQGPGQDPQFLISFYEKMQSDKGSIPDRFSAQQFSDYHSELNMSSLELGDSALYFCASSPGKSGEAFFGQGTRLTVV.

The CDR3 is CASSPRDGGNEKLFF. For the CDR3, the DNA is TGCGCCAGCAGCCCGCGGGACGGTGGAAATGAAAAACTGTTTTTT. The V and J genes are TRBV5-1 and TRBJ1-4; possibly TRBD1 for D (5 bases). Trimming left V 4 bases short and J 5 bases short, with 15 bases between. CDR1 and CDR2 from the germline V gene are SGHRS and YFSETQ. The CDR3 length is 15 residues.

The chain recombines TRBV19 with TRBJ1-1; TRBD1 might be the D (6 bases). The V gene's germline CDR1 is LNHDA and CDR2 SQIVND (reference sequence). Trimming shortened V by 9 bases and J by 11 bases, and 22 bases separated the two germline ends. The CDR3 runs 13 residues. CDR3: CASSNPGGGTAFF. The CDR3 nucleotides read TGTGCCAGCTCTAATCCCGGCGGGGGCACGGCTTTCTTT.

The DNA of the CDR3 is TGTGCCAGCAGCTCAACTAGCGGGGGGGCCGATGAGCAGTTCTTC. It yields the protein CASSSTSGGADEQFF. V gene TRBV11-2 combines with J gene TRBJ2-1, with TRBD2 matching over 13 bases. The CDR3 length is 15 residues. Germline V gene data show CDR1 as SGHAT and CDR2 as FQNNGV. Trimming removed 4 bases from V and 8 bases from J; junction bases left unmatched: 5.

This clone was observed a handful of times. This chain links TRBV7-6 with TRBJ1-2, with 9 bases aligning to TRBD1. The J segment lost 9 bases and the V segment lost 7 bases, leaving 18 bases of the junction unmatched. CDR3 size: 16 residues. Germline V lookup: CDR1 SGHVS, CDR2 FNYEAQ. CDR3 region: CASNLSPNRGLVSYTF. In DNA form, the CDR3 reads TGTGCCAGCAACCTATCTCCGAACAGGGGGCTAGTGAGCTACACCTTC. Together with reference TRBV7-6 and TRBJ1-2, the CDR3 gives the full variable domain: GAGVSQSPRYKVTKRGQDVALRCDPISGHVSLYWYRQALGQGPEFLTYFNYEAQQDKSGLPNDRFSAERPEGSISTLTIQRTEQRDSAMYRCASNLSPNRGLVSYTFGSGTRLTVV.

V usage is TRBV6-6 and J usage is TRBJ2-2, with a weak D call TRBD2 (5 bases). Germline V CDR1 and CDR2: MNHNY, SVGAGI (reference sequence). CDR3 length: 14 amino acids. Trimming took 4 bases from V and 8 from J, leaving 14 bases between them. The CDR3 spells CASSLEVGEGELFF. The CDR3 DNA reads TGTGCCAGCAGTTTAGAAGTCGGGGAAGGGGAGCTGTTTTTT.

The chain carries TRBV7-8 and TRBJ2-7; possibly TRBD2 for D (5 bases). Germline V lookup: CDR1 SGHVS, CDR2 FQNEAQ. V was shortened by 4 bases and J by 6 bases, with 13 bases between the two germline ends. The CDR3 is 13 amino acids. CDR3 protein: CASSSGEKIEQYF. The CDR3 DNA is TGTGCCAGCAGCTCCGGGGAGAAAATCGAGCAGTACTTC.

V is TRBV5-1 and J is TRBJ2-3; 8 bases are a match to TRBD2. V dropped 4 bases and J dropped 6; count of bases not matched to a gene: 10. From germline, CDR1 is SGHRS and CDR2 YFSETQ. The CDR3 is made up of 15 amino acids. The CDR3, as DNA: TGCGCCAGCAGCGACTCCGGGACTAGTGTTGATACGCAGTATTTT. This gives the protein CASSDSGTSVDTQYF.

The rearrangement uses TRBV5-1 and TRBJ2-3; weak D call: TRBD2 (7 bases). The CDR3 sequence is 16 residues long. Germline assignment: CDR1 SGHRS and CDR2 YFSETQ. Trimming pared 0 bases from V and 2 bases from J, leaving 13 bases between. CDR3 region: CASSLGQGRVTDTQYF. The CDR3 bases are TGCGCCAGCAGCTTGGGTCAGGGGAGGGTCACAGATACGCAGTATTTT.